These 7 T cell receptor beta chains came from one sample sequenced in a study of cytomegalovirus exposure and HLA in healthy donors. In the PCR, 60 Vbeta and 13 Jbeta primers were used. Clones were read by immunoSEQ multiplex PCR, and TCRdb kept only the in-frame ones, dropping some. The sample has about 150,000 clones, roughly 9.6% seen once; the top ten hold 6% to 7.5%. The specimen sequenced was PBMCs. These receptors came from a middle-aged woman in good health and CMV-seropositive.

This chain joins TRBV5-1 and TRBJ1-6; D possibly corresponds to TRBD1 (6 bases). There are 15 residues in the CDR3. Germline V gives CDR1 SGHRS, CDR2 YFSETQ. Trimming left V 0 bases short and J 8 bases short, with 12 bases between. CDR3 loop: CASSLAGHPDSPLHF. In DNA form, the CDR3 reads TGCGCCAGCAGCTTGGCGGGACACCCGGATTCACCCCTCCACTTT.

This clone has a handful of counts. The chain links TRBV5-1 to TRBJ2-7; the D gene is possibly TRBD1 (5 bases). V was pared by 2 bases and J by 1 base, with 7 bases between. The germline CDR1 and CDR2 sequences are SGHRS and YFSETQ. CDR3 length: 13 residues. CDR3 sequence (DNA): TGCGCCAGCAGCTTATACAGGTCCTACGAGCAGTACTTC. As protein: CASSLYRSYEQYF.

The chain joins TRBV9 to TRBJ1-2; D gene unclear. The length of the CDR3 is 15 residues. V was shortened by 4 bases and J by 3 bases, with 16 bases between the two germline ends. CDR1 and CDR2 from the germline V gene are SGDLS and YYNGEE. This CDR3 reads CASSPRGEGHYGYTF. CDR3 nucleotide sequence: TGTGCCAGCAGCCCCCGCGGGGAGGGCCACTATGGCTACACCTTC.

CDR3 loop: CASSLAINTQYF. CDR3 coding DNA: TGTGCCAGCAGCTTAGCTATAAATACGCAGTATTTT. The V call is TRBV7-9, the J call TRBJ2-3; no firm D call. Per the germline V gene, CDR1 is SEHNR and CDR2 is FQNEAQ (reference sequence). Trimming cost V 0 bases and J 7 bases, with 5 bases left between them. The length of the CDR3 is 12 residues. The complete variable domain, with remaining parts taken from reference TRBV7-9 and TRBJ2-3, reads DTGVSQNPRHKITKRGQNVTFRCDPISEHNRLYWYRQTLGQGPEFLTYFQNEAQLEKSRLLSDRFSAERPKGSFSTLEIQRTEQGDSAMYLCASSLAINTQYFGPGTRLTVL.

Worth noting for this clone: A read error may produce the germline difference seen at one junction end. The chain couples TRBV4-2 to TRBJ2-1; 7 bases are a match to TRBD2. Germline loops: CDR1 LGHNA, CDR2 YNFKEQ. The CDR3 length is 16 residues. In DNA, the CDR3 is TGTGCCAGCAGCCAAGGTCTCTCGGCTAGCGGCCGAGTCAGGGTCTTC. This codes for CASSQGLSASGRVRVF.

The chain has TRBV10-3 and TRBJ2-2; 7 bases are a match to TRBD1. Germline-derived CDR1 and CDR2 are ENHRY and SYGVKD. This CDR3 contains 14 residues. V shed 11 bases and J 2 bases; nucleotides not matched to a gene: 8. CDR3 bases: TGTGCCGTAGCCGGGACAGATAACACCGGGGAGCTGTTTTTT. Translation: CAVAGTDNTGELFF.

The chain employs TRBV5-1 and TRBJ1-1; D is perhaps TRBD1 (5 bases). V was pared by 2 bases and J by 0 bases, with 8 bases between. Germline V gene data show CDR1 as SGHRS and CDR2 as YFSETQ. The CDR3 covers 14 residues. This chain's CDR3 is CASSFTGLNTEAFF. The CDR3 bases are TGCGCCAGCAGCTTTACAGGACTGAACACTGAAGCTTTCTTT.